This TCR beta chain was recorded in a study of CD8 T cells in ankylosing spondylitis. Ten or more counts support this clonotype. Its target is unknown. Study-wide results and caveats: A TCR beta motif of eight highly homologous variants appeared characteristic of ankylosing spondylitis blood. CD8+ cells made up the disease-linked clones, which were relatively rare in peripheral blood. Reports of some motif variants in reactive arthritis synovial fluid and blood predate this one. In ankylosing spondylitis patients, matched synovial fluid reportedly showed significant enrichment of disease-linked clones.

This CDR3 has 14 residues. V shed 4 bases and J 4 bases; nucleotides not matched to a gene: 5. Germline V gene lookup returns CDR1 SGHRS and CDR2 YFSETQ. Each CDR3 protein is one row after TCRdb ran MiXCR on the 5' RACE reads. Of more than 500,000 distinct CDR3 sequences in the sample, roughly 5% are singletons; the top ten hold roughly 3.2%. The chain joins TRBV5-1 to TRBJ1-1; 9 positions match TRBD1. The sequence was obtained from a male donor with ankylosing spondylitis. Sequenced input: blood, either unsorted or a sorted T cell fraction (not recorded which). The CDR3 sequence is CASSPTGGTTEAFF. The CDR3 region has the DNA TGCGCCAGCAGCCCGACAGGGGGGACCACTGAAGCTTTCTTT. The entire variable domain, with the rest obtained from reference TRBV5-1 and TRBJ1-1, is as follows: KAGVTQTPRYLIKTRGQQVTLSCSPISGHRSVSWYQQTPGQGLQFLFEYFSETQRNKGNFPGRFSGRQFSNSRSEMNVSTLELGDSALYLCASSPTGGTTEAFFGQGTRLTVV.